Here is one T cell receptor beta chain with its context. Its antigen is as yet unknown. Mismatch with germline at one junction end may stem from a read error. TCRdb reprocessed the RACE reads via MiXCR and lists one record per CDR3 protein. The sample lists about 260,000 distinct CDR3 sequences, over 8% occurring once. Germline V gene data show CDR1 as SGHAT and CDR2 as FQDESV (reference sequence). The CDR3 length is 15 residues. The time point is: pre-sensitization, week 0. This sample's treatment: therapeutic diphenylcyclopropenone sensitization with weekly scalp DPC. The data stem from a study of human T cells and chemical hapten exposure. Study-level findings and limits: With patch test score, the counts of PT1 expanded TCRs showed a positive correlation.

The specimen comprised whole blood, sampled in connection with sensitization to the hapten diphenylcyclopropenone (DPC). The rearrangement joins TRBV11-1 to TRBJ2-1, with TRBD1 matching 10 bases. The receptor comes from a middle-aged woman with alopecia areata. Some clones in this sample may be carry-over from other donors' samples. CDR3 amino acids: CVSSLWTGGRNEQFF. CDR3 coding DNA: TGTGTCAGCAGCTTGTGGACAGGGGGTAGGAATGAGCAGTTCTTC.